The 3 T cell receptor beta chains below all came from one sample that was sequenced in a study of cytomegalovirus exposure and HLA in healthy donors. Primers for the PCR totalled 60 Vbeta and 13 Jbeta. The data were produced by immunoSEQ multiplex PCR, yet TCRdb's version contains in-frame clones alone and is incomplete. This table lists some 150,000 clones. What was sequenced was PBMCs. The receptor source for this set is a woman between 18 and 29 years old in good health and CMV-seronegative.

The chain recombines TRBV4-3 with TRBJ2-1; D is uncertain. Germline CDR1 LGHNA, CDR2 YSLEER. The V end was cut by 0 bases, the J end by 7 bases, with 10 bases between. The CDR3 is made up of 14 amino acids. CDR3 sequence (DNA): TGCGCCAGCAGCCAAGACCAGGTAGTGAATGAGCAGTTCTTC. This gives the protein CASSQDQVVNEQFF.

The genes are TRBV19 and TRBJ1-4, with D possibly matching TRBD1 (6 bases). The CDR3 extends over 14 amino acids. V was clipped by 6 bases and J by 2 bases, with 10 bases between them. Germline V CDR1 and CDR2: LNHDA, SQIVND (reference sequence). CDR3 DNA: TGTGCCAGTAGGTCGGGGGGCACTAATGAAAAACTGTTTTTT. This codes for CASRSGGTNEKLFF.

The rearrangement uses TRBV18 and TRBJ2-1; 8 bases line up with TRBD1. Germline V lookup: CDR1 KGHSH, CDR2 LQKENI. V was pared by 6 bases and J by 5 bases, with 12 bases of the junction left unmatched. The CDR3 extends over 16 amino acids. CDR3 in amino acids: CASSRLEGQGDNEQFF. The CDR3 DNA reads TGTGCCAGCTCCCGATTGGAAGGACAGGGCGACAATGAGCAGTTCTTC.